These 30 T cell receptor beta chains were all obtained from the same sample, sequenced in a study of T-cell reconstitution after alpha-beta-depleted transplantation in children. Unique molecular identifiers were used to barcode this TCRbeta library. Each CDR3 protein gets one entry after TCRdb re-called the PCR reads with MiXCR. The sample lists around 480,000 distinct CDR3 sequences, about 31% seen once, with more than 2% in the top ten. The sample in question was PBMCs from the stem cell graft donor, obtained from the stem cell graft. The receptors were sampled from a human donor who donated a stem cell graft to a child with aplastic anemia.

The chain joins TRBV9 to TRBJ2-1; 7 nucleotides agree with TRBD2. With 7 bases clipped from V and 6 bases from J, the junction kept 10 bases outside the gene matches. This CDR3 contains 14 residues. Looked up from germline, CDR1 is SGDLS and CDR2 is YYNGEE. The chain's CDR3 is CASARTGGSNEQFF. The CDR3 bases are TGTGCCAGCGCTCGGACGGGCGGGAGCAATGAGCAGTTCTTC.

The chain combines TRBV27 with TRBJ2-5, with D possibly TRBD1 on 6 matching bases. The CDR3 is 13 amino acids. V shed 5 bases and J shed 5 bases, with 12 bases lying between them. Germline V gene sequence: CDR1 MNHEY, CDR2 SMNVEV (reference sequence). In DNA form, the CDR3 reads TGTGCCAGCAGTCTGATGGACAGCGAGACCCAGTACTTC. Translation: CASSLMDSETQYF.

The chain joins TRBV25-1 to TRBJ1-2; possible D gene TRBD1, 5 bases. The ends were cut back, 6 bases at V and 1 base at J, with 15 bases in the middle. The CDR3 spans 15 residues. The germline V gene encodes CDR1 MGHDK and CDR2 SYGVNS. In DNA form, the CDR3 reads TGTGCCAGCAGAAGTGAAGGGGAGATTAACTATGGCTACACCTTC. Its protein is CASRSEGEINYGYTF.

The chain is built from TRBV11-3 and TRBJ2-5, with D perhaps given as TRBD1 or TRBD2 (5 bases each). There are 16 residues in the CDR3. The V and J ends lost 6 bases and 3 bases respectively, with 20 bases between them. Germline CDR1 reads SGHNT; CDR2 reads YENEEA. The CDR3 is CASSPSRGVVEETQYF. DNA of the CDR3: TGTGCCAGCAGTCCATCAAGAGGGGTGGTCGAAGAGACCCAGTACTTC.

The chain uses TRBV20-1 and TRBJ1-5; 8 bases map to TRBD1. The CDR3 has 14 amino acids. The V gene's germline CDR1 is DFQATT and CDR2 SNEGSKA (reference sequence). V shed 7 bases and J 4 bases; nucleotides not matched to a gene: 9. The CDR3 is CSVAGTGNNQPQHF. DNA for the CDR3: TGCAGTGTTGCCGGGACAGGCAATAATCAGCCCCAGCATTTT.

The sample holds a few counts of this clonotype. The V gene is TRBV24-1, the J gene TRBJ2-1; 7 nucleotides match TRBD2. Germline CDR1 and CDR2: KGHDR and SFDVKD. Trimming took 3 bases from V and 7 from J; bases not matched to a gene: 11. The CDR3 has 16 amino acids. CDR3 coding DNA: TGTGCCACCAGTGATCGGGACTACCGAGAGGGAAATGAGCAGTTCTTC. It translates to CATSDRDYREGNEQFF.

This clonotype was seen a few times. The rearrangement links TRBV6-1 to TRBJ1-5; D might be TRBD1 (5 bases). The V gene's germline CDR1 is MNHNS and CDR2 SASEGT. V was trimmed by 5 bases and J by 0 bases, leaving 11 bases between them. The CDR3 extends over 15 amino acids. Here the CDR3 reads CASSPRVYSNQPQHF. The CDR3 DNA follows: TGTGCCAGCAGTCCCAGGGTTTATAGCAATCAGCCCCAGCATTTT.

The chain links TRBV28 to TRBJ1-3; D possibly corresponds to TRBD1 (6 bases). This CDR3 comprises 17 residues. V lost 2 bases and J 2 bases, leaving 16 bases between the germline ends. Looked up from germline, CDR1 is MDHEN and CDR2 is SYDVKM. This CDR3 reads CASSLGLRGAAGNTIYF. The CDR3 coding sequence is TGTGCCAGCAGTTTAGGTTTACGGGGGGCCGCTGGAAACACCATATATTTT. The whole variable domain, filled in from reference TRBV28 and TRBJ1-3, reads DVKVTQSSRYLVKRTGEKVFLECVQDMDHENMFWYRQDPGLGLRLIYFSYDVKMKEKGDIPEGYSVSREKKERFSLILESASTNQTSMYLCASSLGLRGAAGNTIYFGEGSWLTVV.

This chain joins TRBV30 and TRBJ2-4, with 7 bases lining up with TRBD2. Per germline, CDR1 GTSNPN and CDR2 SVGIG (reference sequence). The CDR3 sequence is 14 residues long. The J segment lost 5 bases and the V segment lost 2 bases, leaving 6 bases of the junction unmatched. The CDR3 is CAWSSVGRENIQYF. Here the CDR3 DNA reads TGTGCCTGGAGTTCGGTAGGGAGGGAAAACATTCAGTACTTC.

The rearrangement links TRBV12-3 or TRBV12-4 to TRBJ2-3; 7 positions match TRBD2. Trimming cost V 4 bases and J 14 bases; bases outside gene matches: 18. The CDR3 is 15 amino acids. CDR3 nucleotides: TGTGCCAGCAGTTCGGGCAGAACTAGCGTTCCCCGGCGGTATTTT. It translates to CASSSGRTSVPRRYF.

The rearrangement uses TRBV12-3 or TRBV12-4 and TRBJ1-3; D is ambiguous. Trimming cost V 7 bases and J 0 bases, with 10 bases left between them. The CDR3 has 14 residues. The CDR3 here is CASTQVLSGNTIYF. The CDR3 coding sequence is TGTGCCAGCACGCAGGTCCTCTCTGGAAACACCATATATTTT.

This clonotype was counted between two and nine times. This rearrangement joins TRBV5-6 to TRBJ1-1, with D unresolved. Germline V gives CDR1 SGHDT, CDR2 YYEEEE. CDR3 size: 13 residues. Deletions cut 2 bases from V and 4 bases from J, with 9 bases between. The CDR3 loop reads CASSFTGITEAFF. The DNA of the CDR3 is TGTGCCAGCAGCTTTACCGGGATCACTGAAGCTTTCTTT.

The rearrangement links TRBV28 to TRBJ1-4; a possible D gene is TRBD1 (5 bases). This CDR3 has 16 amino acids. The germline V gene encodes CDR1 MDHEN and CDR2 SYDVKM. V was clipped by 7 bases and J by 2 bases, with 17 bases between them. CDR3 bases: TGTGCCAGCACCCTCCGAGGGGCAGGCACTAATGAAAAACTGTTTTTT. Protein sequence: CASTLRGAGTNEKLFF.

This clonotype was seen once. The rearrangement joins TRBV5-5 to TRBJ2-2; no firm D call. Germline values: CDR1 SGHKS, CDR2 YYEKEE (reference sequence). The ends were cut back, 1 base at V and 1 base at J, with 11 bases in the middle. The CDR3 has 16 residues. CDR3 in DNA: TGTGCCAGCAGCTTGTGGTTTGCAGGGAACACCGGGGAGCTGTTTTTT. Its translation is CASSLWFAGNTGELFF.

V gene TRBV4-3 combines with J gene TRBJ2-3; 8 nucleotides agree with TRBD2. Germline CDR1 LGHNA, CDR2 YSLEER. The ends lost 0 bases at V and 0 bases at J; junction bases unmatched: 5. CDR3 length: 17 residues. As DNA, the CDR3 is TGCGCCAGCAGCCAAGATAGGGCGGGGGGTAGCACAGATACGCAGTATTTT. Translated, it gives CASSQDRAGGSTDTQYF.

This clonotype has just a few counts. The genes are TRBV9 and TRBJ2-2; TRBD2 agrees at 9 bases. CDR3 size: 19 residues. The V and J ends lost 0 bases and 7 bases, in that order; junction bases with no gene match: 16. CDR1 is SGDLS, CDR2 YYNGEE, per germline. The DNA for the CDR3 is TGTGCCAGCAGCGTAGAGGTATTCGTGCGGGAGGGCCCCATCGGGGAGCTGTTTTTT. Translating it yields CASSVEVFVREGPIGELFF. The variable domain in full, with the rest retrieved from reference TRBV9 and TRBJ2-2, is DSGVTQTPKHLITATGQRVTLRCSPRSGDLSVYWYQQSLDQGLQFLIQYYNGEERAKGNILERFSAQQFPDLHSELNLSSLELGDSALYFCASSVEVFVREGPIGELFFGEGSRLTVL.

This clonotype was seen only a few times. The chain is built from TRBV7-8 and TRBJ2-3, with D possibly being TRBD2 (6 bases). The CDR3 is 14 residues long. In germline, CDR1 is SGHVS, CDR2 FQNEAQ. Deletions cut 5 bases from V and 4 bases from J, with 13 bases between. The chain's CDR3 is CASSRQTSPDTQYF. CDR3 nucleotides: TGTGCCAGCAGCCGCCAGACTAGTCCAGATACGCAGTATTTT.

Only a few counts were recorded for this clonotype. V and J are TRBV12-3 or TRBV12-4 and TRBJ2-7; TRBD1 matches at 7 bases. Losses at the gene ends were 5 bases for V and 1 base for J; bases not matched to a gene: 5. The length of the CDR3 is 14 residues. CDR3: CASSPTGQSYEQYF. CDR3 DNA sequence: TGTGCCAGCAGTCCCACGGGACAGTCCTACGAGCAGTACTTC.

This clonotype has a handful of counts. The chain uses TRBV4-3 and TRBJ2-1, with a tentative D call TRBD1 (5 bases). Germline V gene sequence: CDR1 LGHNA, CDR2 YSLEER. V was cut by 0 bases and J by 12 bases, with 15 bases left in between. CDR3 size: 14 residues. The CDR3 DNA follows: TGCGCCAGCAGCCAAGAAAGGGGCGATACTGGGCAGTTCTTC. Protein: CASSQERGDTGQFF.

In its sample, this clonotype was seen a few times. The CDR3 sequence is CASSDRQEHTEAFF. The CDR3 region has the DNA TGTGCCAGCAGCGATCGACAGGAGCACACTGAAGCTTTCTTT. The chain employs TRBV7-9 and TRBJ1-1; tentatively, D is TRBD1 (6 bases). Trimming left V 5 bases short and J 3 bases short, with 13 bases between. Per the germline V gene, CDR1 is SEHNR and CDR2 is FQNEAQ (reference sequence). This CDR3 is 14 amino acids long. The whole variable domain, filled in from reference TRBV7-9 and TRBJ1-1, reads DTGVSQNPRHKITKRGQNVTFRCDPISEHNRLYWYRQTLGQGPEFLTYFQNEAQLEKSRLLSDRFSAERPKGSFSTLEIQRTEQGDSAMYLCASSDRQEHTEAFFGQGTRLTVV.

V is TRBV25-1 and J is TRBJ1-2; TRBD1 might be the D (5 bases). Germline V gene lookup returns CDR1 MGHDK and CDR2 SYGVNS. This CDR3 spans 14 amino acids. Trimming left V 4 bases short and J 4 bases short, with 13 bases between. The CDR3 protein is CASSVSQGSYGYTF. CDR3 in DNA: TGTGCCAGCAGTGTATCGCAGGGATCCTATGGCTACACCTTC.

The V call is TRBV18, the J call TRBJ1-1; D call uncertain. CDR3 length: 13 amino acids. V lost 1 base and J 1 base, leaving 4 bases between the germline ends. In germline, CDR1 is KGHSH, CDR2 LQKENI. CDR3 region: CASSPLQNTEAFF. CDR3 nucleotide sequence: TGTGCCAGCTCACCACTCCAGAACACTGAAGCTTTCTTT.

This clonotype was counted between two and nine times. The genes are TRBV7-9 and TRBJ1-5; D may be TRBD1 (6 bases). Germline CDR1 is SEHNR and CDR2 is FQNEAQ (reference sequence). CDR3 length: 14 residues. V dropped 6 bases and J dropped 1 base, with 10 bases sitting between them. Written as DNA, the CDR3 is TGTGCCAGCAGTTCCCAGGGGAGCAATCAGCCCCAGCATTTT. Translated, it gives CASSSQGSNQPQHF.

This clonotype was seen only a few times. This chain connects TRBV5-1 to TRBJ2-7; 13 nucleotides match TRBD2. The V and J ends lost 4 bases and 1 base, in that order; junction bases with no gene match: 2. CDR3 size: 15 residues. Germline V CDR1 and CDR2: SGHRS, YFSETQ. CDR3 DNA sequence: TGCGCCAGCAGCCTACTAGCGGGAGGGTCCTACGAGCAGTACGTC. Encoded protein: CASSLLAGGSYEQYV.

The chain joins TRBV29-1 to TRBJ2-3; 7 bases map to TRBD2. The germline CDR1 and CDR2 sequences are SQVTM and ANQGSEA. Unmatched junction bases numbered 4, after V lost 3 bases and J lost 10 bases. The CDR3 sequence is 11 residues long. The CDR3 reads CSVDKRDAQYF. The DNA for the CDR3 is TGCAGCGTTGATAAGCGGGACGCGCAGTATTTT.

This clonotype has only a few counts. The chain couples TRBV12-3 or TRBV12-4 to TRBJ2-1; TRBD2 matches 8 bases. The CDR3 runs to 12 residues. With V trimmed by 5 bases and J by 10 bases, 4 bases remained unmatched. The CDR3 sequence is CASSPIAGEQFF. The CDR3 nucleotides read TGTGCCAGCAGTCCGATAGCGGGAGAGCAGTTCTTC.

V gene TRBV12-3 or TRBV12-4 combines with J gene TRBJ1-2; unclear D gene. This CDR3 spans 12 amino acids. Deletions cut 5 bases from V and 5 bases from J, with 9 bases between. CDR3 DNA sequence: TGTGCCAGCAGTATATCGACTTATGGCTACACCTTC. Residues: CASSISTYGYTF.

This clonotype came up a few times. The rearrangement uses TRBV12-3 or TRBV12-4 and TRBJ1-4; 8 bases are shared with TRBD1. The length of the CDR3 is 16 residues. V shed 5 bases, J shed 3 bases, and the junction held 8 bases outside the gene matches. Written as DNA, the CDR3 is TGTGCCAGCAGTCCGTGGGGACAGGCACCTAATGAAAAACTGTTTTTT. Translation gives CASSPWGQAPNEKLFF.

This clonotype was seen a few times. The chain links TRBV20-1 to TRBJ2-1; the D is unclear. Germline assignment: CDR1 DFQATT and CDR2 SNEGSKA (reference sequence). The V end was cut by 7 bases, the J end by 0 bases, with 10 bases between. This CDR3 spans 13 amino acids. The CDR3 region is CSVPGGSYNEQFF. The DNA of the CDR3 is TGCAGTGTCCCGGGCGGCTCCTACAATGAGCAGTTCTTC.

This clonotype was detected a few times. The rearrangement links TRBV5-1 to TRBJ1-5; D remains ambiguous. V was clipped by 0 bases and J by 7 bases, with 11 bases between them. Germline V gives CDR1 SGHRS, CDR2 YFSETQ. CDR3 size: 14 residues. CDR3 protein: CASSLGPDPQPQHF. The CDR3 nucleotides are TGCGCCAGCAGCTTGGGCCCGGACCCCCAGCCCCAGCATTTT. The whole variable domain, remainder taken from reference TRBV5-1 and TRBJ1-5, is KAGVTQTPRYLIKTRGQQVTLSCSPISGHRSVSWYQQTPGQGLQFLFEYFSETQRNKGNFPGRFSGRQFSNSRSEMNVSTLELGDSALYLCASSLGPDPQPQHFGDGTRLSIL.